This T cell receptor beta chain was documented in a study of regulatory T cells in long-lasting Graves disease. This clonotype has ten or more counts. Arm-PCR of CDR3 regions and iRepertoire HTBI primers were the basis on which TCR beta libraries were built. One entry per CDR3 protein results from TCRdb running MiXCR on the multiplex PCR reads. The sample has some 320,000 distinct CDR3 sequences, 15% to 20% seen once. Germline V CDR1 and CDR2: SGHVS, FNYEAQ. V was pared by 5 bases and J by 9 bases, with 11 bases between. The CDR3 consists of 12 residues. Noted time point: newly diagnosed GD, antithyroid drugs for less than 3 months. PBMC-extracted RNA yielded the TCR library.

This receptor was taken from a female donor with Graves disease. The sample was peripheral blood mononuclear cells (PBMCs), taken at new diagnosis, from a patient treated with antithyroid drugs. V usage is TRBV7-6 and J usage is TRBJ2-1; tentative D call: TRBD1 (5 bases). The CDR3 DNA reads as TGTGCCAGCAGCCCAGGGTTGGCTGAGCAGTTCTTC. Translation gives CASSPGLAEQFF.